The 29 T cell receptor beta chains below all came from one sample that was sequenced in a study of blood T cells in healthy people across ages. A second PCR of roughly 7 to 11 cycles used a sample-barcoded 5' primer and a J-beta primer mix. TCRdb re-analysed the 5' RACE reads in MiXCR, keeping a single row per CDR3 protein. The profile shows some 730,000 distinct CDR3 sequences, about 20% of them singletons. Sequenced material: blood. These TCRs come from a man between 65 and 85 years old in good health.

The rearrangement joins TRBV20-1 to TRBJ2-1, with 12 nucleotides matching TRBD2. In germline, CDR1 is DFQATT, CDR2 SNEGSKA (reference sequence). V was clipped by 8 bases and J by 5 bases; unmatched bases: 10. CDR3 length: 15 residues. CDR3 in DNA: TGCAGTTTTCCCGGGAGGACTAGCGGGGACAATGAGCAGTTCTTC. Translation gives CSFPGRTSGDNEQFF.

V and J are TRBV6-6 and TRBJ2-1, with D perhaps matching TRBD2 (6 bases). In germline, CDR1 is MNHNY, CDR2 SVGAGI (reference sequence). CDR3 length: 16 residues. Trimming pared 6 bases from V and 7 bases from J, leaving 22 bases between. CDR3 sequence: CASSHSGSLRGNEQFF. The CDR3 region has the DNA TGTGCCAGCAGCCACTCGGGGAGTCTCCGGGGGAATGAGCAGTTCTTC.

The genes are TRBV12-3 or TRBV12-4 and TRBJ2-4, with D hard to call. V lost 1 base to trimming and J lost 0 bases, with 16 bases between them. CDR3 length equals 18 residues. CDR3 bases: TGTGCCAGCAGTTTAGGAGAGGAGAGTACCTTAGCCAAAAACATTCAGTACTTC. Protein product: CASSLGEESTLAKNIQYF.

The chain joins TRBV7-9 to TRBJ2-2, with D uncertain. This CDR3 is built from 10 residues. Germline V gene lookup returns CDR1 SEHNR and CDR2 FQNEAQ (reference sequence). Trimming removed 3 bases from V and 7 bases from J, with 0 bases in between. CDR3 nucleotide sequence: TGTGCCAGCAGCTTCGGGGAGCTGTTTTTT. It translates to CASSFGELFF.

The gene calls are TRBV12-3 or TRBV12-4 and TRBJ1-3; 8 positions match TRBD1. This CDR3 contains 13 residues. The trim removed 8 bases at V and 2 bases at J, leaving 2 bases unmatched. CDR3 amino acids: CASRTGTGNTIYF. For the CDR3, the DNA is TGTGCCAGCCGGACAGGGACTGGAAACACCATATATTTT.

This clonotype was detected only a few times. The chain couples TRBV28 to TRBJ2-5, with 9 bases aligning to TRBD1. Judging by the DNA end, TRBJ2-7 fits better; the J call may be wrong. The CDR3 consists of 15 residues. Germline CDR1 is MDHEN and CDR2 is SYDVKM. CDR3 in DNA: TGTGCCAGCAGTCGTGCCGGGACAGGGTCCTACGAGCAGTACTTC. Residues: CASSRAGTGSYEQYF.

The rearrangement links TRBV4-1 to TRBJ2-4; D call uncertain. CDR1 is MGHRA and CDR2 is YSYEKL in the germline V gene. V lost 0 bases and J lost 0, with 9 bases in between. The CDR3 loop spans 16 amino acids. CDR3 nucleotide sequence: TGCGCCAGCAGCCAAGACTGGGTGGGAGCCAAAAACATTCAGTACTTC. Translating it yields CASSQDWVGAKNIQYF.

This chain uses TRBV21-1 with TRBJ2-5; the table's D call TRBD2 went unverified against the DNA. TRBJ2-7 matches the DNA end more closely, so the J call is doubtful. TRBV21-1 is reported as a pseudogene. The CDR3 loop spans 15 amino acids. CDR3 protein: CASSKVRLALREQYV. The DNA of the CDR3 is TGTGCCAGCAGCAAAGTGCGGCTAGCCCTCCGCGAGCAGTACGTC.

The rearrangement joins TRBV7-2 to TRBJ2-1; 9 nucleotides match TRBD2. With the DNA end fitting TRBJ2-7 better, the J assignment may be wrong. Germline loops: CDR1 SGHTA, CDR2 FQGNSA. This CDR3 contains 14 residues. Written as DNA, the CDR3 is TGTGCCAGCAGCCGTAGCGGGGGAGGTTATGAGCAGTACTTC. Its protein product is CASSRSGGGYEQYF.

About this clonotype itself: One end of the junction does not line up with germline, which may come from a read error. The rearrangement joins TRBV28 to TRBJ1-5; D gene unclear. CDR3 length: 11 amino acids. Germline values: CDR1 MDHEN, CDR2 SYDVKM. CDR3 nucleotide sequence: TGTGCCAGCAGTGGGAATCGGCCCCAGCATTTT. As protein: CASSGNRPQHF. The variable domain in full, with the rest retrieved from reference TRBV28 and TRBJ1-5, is DVKVTQSSRYLVKRTGEKVFLECVQDMDHENMFWYRQDPGLGLRLIYFSYDVKMKEKGDIPEGYSVSREKKERFSLILESASTNQTSMYLCASSGNRPQHFGDGTRLSIL.

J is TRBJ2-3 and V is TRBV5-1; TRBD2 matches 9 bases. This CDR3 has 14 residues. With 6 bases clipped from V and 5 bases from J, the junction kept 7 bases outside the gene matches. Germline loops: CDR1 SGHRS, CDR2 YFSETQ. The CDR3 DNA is TGCGCCAGCAACTCGGGACTAGCAGTAGATACGCAGTATTTT. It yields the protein CASNSGLAVDTQYF.

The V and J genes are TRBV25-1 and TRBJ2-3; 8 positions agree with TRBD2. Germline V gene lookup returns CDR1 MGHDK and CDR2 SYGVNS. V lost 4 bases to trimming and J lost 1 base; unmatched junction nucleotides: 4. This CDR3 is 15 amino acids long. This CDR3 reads CASSAGLARTDTQYF. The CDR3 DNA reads TGTGCCAGCAGTGCAGGACTAGCACGCACAGATACGCAGTATTTT.

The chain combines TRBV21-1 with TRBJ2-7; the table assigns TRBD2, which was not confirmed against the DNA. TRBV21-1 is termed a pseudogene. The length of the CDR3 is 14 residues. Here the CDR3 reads CASSRLAAPYEQYV. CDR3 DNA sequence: TGTGCCAGCAGCCGACTAGCGGCCCCCTACGAGCAGTACGTC.

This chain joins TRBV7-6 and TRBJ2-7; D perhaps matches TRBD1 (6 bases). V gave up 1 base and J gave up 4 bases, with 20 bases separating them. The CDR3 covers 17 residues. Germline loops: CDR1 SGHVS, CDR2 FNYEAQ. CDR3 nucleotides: TGTGCCAGCAGCTTAGGTGTGTTTCAGGGGCGCGAATACGAGCAGTACTTC. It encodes CASSLGVFQGREYEQYF.

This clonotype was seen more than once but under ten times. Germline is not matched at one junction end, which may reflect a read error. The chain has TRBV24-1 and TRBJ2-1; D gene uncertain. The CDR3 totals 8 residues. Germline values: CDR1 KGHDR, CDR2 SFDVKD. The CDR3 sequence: CATPRKLF. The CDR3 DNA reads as TGTGCCACCCCCCGGAAGCTCTTC.

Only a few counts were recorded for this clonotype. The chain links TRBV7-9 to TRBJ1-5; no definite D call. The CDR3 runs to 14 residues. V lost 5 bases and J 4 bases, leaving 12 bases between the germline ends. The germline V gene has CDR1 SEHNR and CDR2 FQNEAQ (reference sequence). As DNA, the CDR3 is TGTGCCAGCAGCCCGACGGGCTATAATCAGCCCCAGCATTTT. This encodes CASSPTGYNQPQHF. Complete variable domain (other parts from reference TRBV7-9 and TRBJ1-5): DTGVSQNPRHKITKRGQNVTFRCDPISEHNRLYWYRQTLGQGPEFLTYFQNEAQLEKSRLLSDRFSAERPKGSFSTLEIQRTEQGDSAMYLCASSPTGYNQPQHFGDGTRLSIL.

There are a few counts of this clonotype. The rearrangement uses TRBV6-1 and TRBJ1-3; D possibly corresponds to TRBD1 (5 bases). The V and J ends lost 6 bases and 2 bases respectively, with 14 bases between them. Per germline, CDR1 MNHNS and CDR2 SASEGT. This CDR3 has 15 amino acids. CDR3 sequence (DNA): TGTGCCAGCAGACTTACAGGAGAGCCTGGAAACACCATATATTTT. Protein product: CASRLTGEPGNTIYF.

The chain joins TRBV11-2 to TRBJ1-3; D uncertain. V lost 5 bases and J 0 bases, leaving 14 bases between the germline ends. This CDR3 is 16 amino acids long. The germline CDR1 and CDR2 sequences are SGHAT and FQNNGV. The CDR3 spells CASSPTQLSSGNTIYF. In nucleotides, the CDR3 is TGTGCCAGCAGCCCAACGCAACTTAGCTCTGGAAACACCATATATTTT.

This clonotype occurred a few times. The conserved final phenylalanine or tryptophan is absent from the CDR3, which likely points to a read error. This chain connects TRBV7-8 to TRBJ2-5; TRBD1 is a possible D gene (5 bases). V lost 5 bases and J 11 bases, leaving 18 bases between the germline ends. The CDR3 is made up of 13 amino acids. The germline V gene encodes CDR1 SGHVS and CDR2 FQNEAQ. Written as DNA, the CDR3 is TGTGCCAGCAGCCTACGACAGTCCTACGGGCAGTACGTC. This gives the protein CASSLRQSYGQYV.

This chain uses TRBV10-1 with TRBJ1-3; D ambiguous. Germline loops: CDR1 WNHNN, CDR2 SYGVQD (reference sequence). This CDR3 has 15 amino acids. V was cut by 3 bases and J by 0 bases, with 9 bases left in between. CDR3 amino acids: CASSDRRSSGNTIYF. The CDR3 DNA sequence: TGCGCCAGCAGTGATCGGCGGAGCTCTGGAAACACCATATATTTT.

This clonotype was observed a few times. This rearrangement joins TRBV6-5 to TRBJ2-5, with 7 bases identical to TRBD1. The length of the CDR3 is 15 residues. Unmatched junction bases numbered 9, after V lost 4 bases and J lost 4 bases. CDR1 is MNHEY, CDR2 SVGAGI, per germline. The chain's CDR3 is CASSFLQRGRETQYF. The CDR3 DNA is TGTGCCAGCAGTTTCCTCCAGAGGGGGCGAGAGACCCAGTACTTC.

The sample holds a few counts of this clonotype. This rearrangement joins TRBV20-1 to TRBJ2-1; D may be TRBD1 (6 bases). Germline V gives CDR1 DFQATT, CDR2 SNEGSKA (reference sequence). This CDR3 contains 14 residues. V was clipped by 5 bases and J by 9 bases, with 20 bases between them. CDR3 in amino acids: CSAPSWQGRGEQFF. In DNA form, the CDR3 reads TGCAGTGCTCCTTCTTGGCAGGGCAGGGGTGAGCAGTTCTTC.

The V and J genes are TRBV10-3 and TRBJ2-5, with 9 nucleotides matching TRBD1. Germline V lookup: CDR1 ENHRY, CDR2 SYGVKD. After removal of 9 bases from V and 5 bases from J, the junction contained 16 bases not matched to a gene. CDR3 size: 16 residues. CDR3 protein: CAIMAAIGTGKETQYF. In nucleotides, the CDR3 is TGTGCCATTATGGCAGCCATCGGGACAGGGAAGGAGACCCAGTACTTC.

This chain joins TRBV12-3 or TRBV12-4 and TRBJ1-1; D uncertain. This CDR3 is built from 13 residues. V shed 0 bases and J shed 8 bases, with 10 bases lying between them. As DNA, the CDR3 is TGTGCCAGCAGTTTAGCGCAGGCGAAAGAAGCTTTCTTT. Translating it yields CASSLAQAKEAFF.

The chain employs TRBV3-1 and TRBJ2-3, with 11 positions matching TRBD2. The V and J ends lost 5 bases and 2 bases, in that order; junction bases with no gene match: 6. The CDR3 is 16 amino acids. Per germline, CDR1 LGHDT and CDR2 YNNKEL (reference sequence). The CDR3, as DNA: TGTGCCAGCAGCGAATTAGCGGGGGGGTCCACAGATACGCAGTATTTT. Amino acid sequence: CASSELAGGSTDTQYF.

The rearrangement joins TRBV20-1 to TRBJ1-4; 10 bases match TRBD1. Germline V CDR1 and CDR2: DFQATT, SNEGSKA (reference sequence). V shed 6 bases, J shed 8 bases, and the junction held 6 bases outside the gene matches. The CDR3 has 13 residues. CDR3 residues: CSAGQGGWEKLFF. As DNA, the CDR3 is TGCAGTGCAGGACAGGGGGGTTGGGAAAAACTGTTTTTT.

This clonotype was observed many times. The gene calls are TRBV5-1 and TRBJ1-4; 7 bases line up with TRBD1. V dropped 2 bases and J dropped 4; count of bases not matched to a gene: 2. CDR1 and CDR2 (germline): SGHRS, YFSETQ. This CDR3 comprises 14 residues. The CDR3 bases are TGCGCCAGCAGCTTAGGACAGGTTAATGAAAAACTGTTTTTT. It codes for CASSLGQVNEKLFF.

The CDR3 bases are TGCAGTGCCCCGGGACAGATACTAGCCAAAAACATTCAGTACTTC. Amino acids: CSAPGQILAKNIQYF. This sequence joins TRBV20-1 and TRBJ2-4; 7 bases align to TRBD1. J gave up 0 bases and V 6 bases, and 8 bases lay outside the gene matches. The CDR3 runs 15 residues. Per the germline V gene, CDR1 is DFQATT and CDR2 is SNEGSKA (reference sequence).

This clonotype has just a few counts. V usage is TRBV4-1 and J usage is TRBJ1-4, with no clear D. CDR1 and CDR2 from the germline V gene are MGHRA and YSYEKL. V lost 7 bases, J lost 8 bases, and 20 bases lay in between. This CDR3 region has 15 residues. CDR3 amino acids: CASTTLDPLEEKLFF. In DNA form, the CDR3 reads TGCGCCAGCACGACACTCGACCCATTAGAGGAAAAACTGTTTTTT.